One and the same sample provided the 10 T cell receptor beta chains below, sequenced in a study of shared clonotypes between healthy human individuals. Sequenced by immunoSEQ multiplex PCR; TCRdb stores in-frame clones only, minus some. The profile shows roughly 2.5 million clones, roughly 92% of them singletons. The sample consisted of naive CD4+ T cells sorted from blood. Subset indicated: CD45RA+ positively selected. These receptors all stem from a man between 18 and 35 years old in good health.

The J gene is TRBJ1-5, the V gene TRBV7-6; maybe TRBD1 (5 bases). This CDR3 is 13 amino acids long. Germline V lookup: CDR1 SGHVS, CDR2 FNYEAQ. V gave up 3 bases and J gave up 4 bases, with 7 bases separating them. CDR3 DNA sequence: TGTGCCAGCAGCTTGGGACCGAATCAGCCCCAGCATTTT. Translation gives CASSLGPNQPQHF.

This chain uses TRBV7-9 with TRBJ2-5; tentative D call: TRBD2 (5 bases). The CDR3 runs to 13 residues. CDR1 and CDR2 from the germline V gene are SEHNR and FQNEAQ (reference sequence). The V and J ends lost 3 bases and 2 bases respectively, with 7 bases between them. In DNA, the CDR3 is TGTGCCAGCAGCTTCGGGGTTCAAGAGACCCAGTACTTC. This translates into CASSFGVQETQYF.

This chain connects TRBV28 to TRBJ1-4; D is possibly TRBD1 (6 bases). Looked up from germline, CDR1 is MDHEN and CDR2 is SYDVKM. The V end lost 4 bases, the J end lost 8 bases, and 17 bases lay between the germline ends. This CDR3 has 15 residues. CDR3 DNA sequence: TGTGCCAGCAGTTCCTCAGGGGAGGGACGCGAAAAACTGTTTTTT. Amino acid sequence: CASSSSGEGREKLFF.

The chain carries TRBV9 and TRBJ1-1, with TRBD1 as a possible D gene (6 bases). Trimming left V 4 bases short and J 0 bases short, with 13 bases between. The germline gives CDR1 SGDLS, CDR2 YYNGEE. The length of the CDR3 is 15 residues. For the CDR3, the DNA is TGTGCCAGCAGCCCCTTGGGGGCAATGAACACTGAAGCTTTCTTT. Translated, it gives CASSPLGAMNTEAFF.

The chain joins TRBV7-8 to TRBJ1-4, with D possibly matching TRBD1 (6 bases). This CDR3 has 13 amino acids. Germline CDR1 is SGHVS and CDR2 is FQNEAQ. Trimming pared 2 bases from V and 16 bases from J, leaving 17 bases between. The CDR3 DNA reads TGTGCCAGCAGCTTACATGAATACGACAGGCGGTTTTTT. Amino acids: CASSLHEYDRRFF.

V usage is TRBV9 and J usage is TRBJ2-4, with D possibly being TRBD1 or TRBD2 (5 bases each). Trimming cost V 3 bases and J 13 bases, with 17 bases left between them. CDR3 size: 13 residues. Germline V lookup: CDR1 SGDLS, CDR2 YYNGEE. The CDR3 sequence: CASSAYPGPSQYF. The CDR3 nucleotides read TGTGCCAGCAGCGCATATCCGGGACCCTCGCAGTACTTC.

CDR3 residues: CASSPVDSQETQYF. In DNA, the CDR3 is TGTGCCAGCTCACCGGTGGACAGCCAAGAGACCCAGTACTTC. This chain joins TRBV18 and TRBJ2-5, with a possible D match to TRBD1 (6 bases). The CDR3 spans 14 residues. V was clipped by 3 bases and J by 1 base, with 9 bases between them. The germline CDR1 and CDR2 sequences are KGHSH and LQKENI.

This chain links TRBV5-1 with TRBJ2-2, with D perhaps matching TRBD1 or TRBD2 (5 bases each). The CDR3 contains 13 residues. Trimming cost V 2 bases and J 6 bases, with 8 bases left between them. CDR1 and CDR2 from the germline V gene are SGHRS and YFSETQ. This CDR3 reads CASSFEGPGELFF. CDR3 coding DNA: TGCGCCAGCAGCTTCGAGGGGCCCGGGGAGCTGTTTTTT.

The J gene is TRBJ1-4, the V gene TRBV5-1; 7 bases agree with TRBD1. The CDR3 runs to 13 residues. The germline V gene encodes CDR1 SGHRS and CDR2 YFSETQ. Losses at the gene ends were 4 bases for V and 8 bases for J; bases not matched to a gene: 5. In DNA, the CDR3 is TGCGCCAGCAGCCCGACAGGGATGGAAAAACTGTTTTTT. Its protein product is CASSPTGMEKLFF.

As to this clone: Other DNA sequences within the sample encode an identical CDR3. This rearrangement joins TRBV5-1 to TRBJ2-1; 7 bases map to TRBD2. Germline V CDR1 and CDR2: SGHRS, YFSETQ. This CDR3 contains 16 residues. J gave up 0 bases and V 4 bases, and 7 bases lay outside the gene matches. The CDR3 DNA follows: TGCGCCAGCAGCCGGGGCGGCGGGAGCTCCTACAATGAGCAGTTCTTC. Translating gives CASSRGGGSSYNEQFF.